These 3 T cell receptor beta chains share one sample of origin, sequenced in a study of blood T cell repertoires in COVID-19. The repertoire was sequenced with immunoSEQ multiplex PCR; TCRdb's copy has only in-frame clones and lacks some. In the table there are about 94,000 clones, approximately 79% of which are singletons. Sequenced: peripheral blood. These receptor sequences come from a man between 70 and 80 years old with COVID-19, enrolled during active disease.

The chain combines TRBV10-1 with TRBJ1-1; 9 bases align to TRBD1. In germline, CDR1 is WNHNN, CDR2 SYGVQD (reference sequence). Trimming cost V 3 bases and J 2 bases; bases outside gene matches: 4. The CDR3 loop spans 15 amino acids. DNA of the CDR3: TGCGCCAGCAGTGAAGGGACAGGGCGAAACACTGAAGCTTTCTTT. Its protein product is CASSEGTGRNTEAFF.

This chain joins TRBV24-1 and TRBJ2-1; no clear D gene. With 4 bases removed from V and 6 bases from J, the gap between germline ends came to 12 bases. This CDR3 comprises 14 residues. Germline CDR1 reads KGHDR; CDR2 reads SFDVKD. This chain's CDR3 is CATSESLRLNEQFF. CDR3 nucleotides: TGTGCCACCAGTGAGTCCCTTAGACTCAATGAGCAGTTCTTC.

The chain joins TRBV28 to TRBJ2-5; 10 positions agree with TRBD2. J lost 5 bases, V lost 2 bases, and 11 bases had no gene match. Germline V gives CDR1 MDHEN, CDR2 SYDVKM. This CDR3 region has 17 residues. CDR3: CASSLPKRLAGWETQYF. CDR3 in DNA: TGTGCCAGCAGTTTACCCAAAAGACTAGCGGGTTGGGAGACCCAGTACTTC.